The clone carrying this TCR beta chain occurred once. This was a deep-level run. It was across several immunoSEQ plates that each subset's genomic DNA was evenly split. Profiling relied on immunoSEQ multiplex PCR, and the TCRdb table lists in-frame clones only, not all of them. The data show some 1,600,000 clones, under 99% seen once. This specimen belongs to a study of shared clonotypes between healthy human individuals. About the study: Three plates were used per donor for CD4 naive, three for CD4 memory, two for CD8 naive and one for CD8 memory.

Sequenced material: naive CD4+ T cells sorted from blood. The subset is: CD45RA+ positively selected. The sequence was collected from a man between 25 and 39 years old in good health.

CDR3 in amino acids: CASSHLRARSPFYEQYF. DNA for the CDR3: TGTGCCAGCAGCCACCTACGGGCGCGCTCTCCATTCTACGAGCAGTACTTC. This chain links TRBV7-2 with TRBJ2-7; D uncertain. This CDR3 region has 17 residues. Germline-derived CDR1 and CDR2 are SGHTA and FQGNSA. Trimming cost V 5 bases and J 3 bases, with 23 bases left between them.